The source of this TCR beta chain is a study of blood T cells in healthy people across ages. Alongside a J-beta primer mix, a sample-barcoded 5' primer served in a second PCR lasting roughly 7 to 11 cycles. Unique molecular identifiers of 12 random nucleotides labeled each cDNA. TCRdb re-called the 5' RACE reads with MiXCR, one entry per CDR3 protein. The sample lists under 850,000 distinct CDR3 sequences; 35% to 40% were seen once. Trimming pared 7 bases from V and 0 bases from J, leaving 12 bases between. The germline gives CDR1 SGDLS, CDR2 YYNGEE. The CDR3 covers 14 residues. The sample comprised blood. The J gene is TRBJ2-3, the V gene TRBV9; unclear D gene. The receptor comes from a man aged 18 to 29 in good health. The CDR3 DNA reads as TGTGCCAGCGCACAGATCCCTAGCACAGATACGCAGTATTTT. Translating gives CASAQIPSTDTQYF.